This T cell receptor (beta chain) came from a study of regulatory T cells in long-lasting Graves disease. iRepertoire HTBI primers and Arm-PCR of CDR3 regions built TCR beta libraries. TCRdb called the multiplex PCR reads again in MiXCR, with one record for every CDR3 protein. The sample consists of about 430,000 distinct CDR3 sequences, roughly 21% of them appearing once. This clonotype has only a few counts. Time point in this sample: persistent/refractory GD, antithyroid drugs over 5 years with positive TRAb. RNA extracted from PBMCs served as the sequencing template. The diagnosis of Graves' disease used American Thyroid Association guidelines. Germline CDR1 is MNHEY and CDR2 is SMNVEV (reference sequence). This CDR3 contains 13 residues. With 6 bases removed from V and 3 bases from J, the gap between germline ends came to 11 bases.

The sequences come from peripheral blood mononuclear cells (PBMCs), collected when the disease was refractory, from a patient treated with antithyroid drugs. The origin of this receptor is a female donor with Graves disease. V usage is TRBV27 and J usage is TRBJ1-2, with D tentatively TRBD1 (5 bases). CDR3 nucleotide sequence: TGTGCCAGCAGCCCCGGGGACTACTATGGCTACACCTTC. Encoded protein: CASSPGDYYGYTF.